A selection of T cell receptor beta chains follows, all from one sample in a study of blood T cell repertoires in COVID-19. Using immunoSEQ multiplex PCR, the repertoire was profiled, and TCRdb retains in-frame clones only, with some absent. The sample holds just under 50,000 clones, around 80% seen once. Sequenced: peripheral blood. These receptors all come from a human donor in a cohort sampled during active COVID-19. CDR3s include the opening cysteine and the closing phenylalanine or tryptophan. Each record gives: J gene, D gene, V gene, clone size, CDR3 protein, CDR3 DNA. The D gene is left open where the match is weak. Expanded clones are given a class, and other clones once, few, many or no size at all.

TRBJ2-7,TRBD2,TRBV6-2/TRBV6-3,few,CASSYQRTSGRAGHEQYF,TGTGCCAGCAGTTACCAGAGGACTAGCGGGAGGGCCGGCCACGAGCAGTACTTC
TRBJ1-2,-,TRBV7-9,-,CASSLGPQGLGYTF,TGTGCCAGCAGCTTAGGGCCACAGGGTTTAGGCTACACCTTC
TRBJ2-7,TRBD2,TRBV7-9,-,CASSPWEGPSEQYF,TGTGCCAGCAGCCCCTGGGAGGGCCCAAGCGAGCAGTACTTC
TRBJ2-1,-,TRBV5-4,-,CASSPGGAASYNEQFF,TGTGCCAGCAGCCCCGGGGGAGCGGCATCCTACAATGAGCAGTTCTTC
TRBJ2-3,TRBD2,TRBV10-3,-,CAIRRGGGVDTQYF,TGTGCCATCAGGCGGGGCGGGGGAGTAGATACGCAGTATTTT
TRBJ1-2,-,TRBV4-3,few,CASSQVLGDGYTF,TGCGCCAGCAGCCAAGTGCTGGGAGATGGCTACACCTTC
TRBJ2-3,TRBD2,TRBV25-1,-,CASSLTRGGDTDTQYF,TGTGCCAGCAGTCTAACGCGGGGGGGGGACACAGATACGCAGTATTTT
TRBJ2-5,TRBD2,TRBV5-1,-,CASSPGLAVGQETQYF,TGCGCCAGCAGCCCTGGACTAGCCGTGGGCCAAGAGACCCAGTACTTC
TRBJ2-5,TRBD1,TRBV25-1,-,CASSELTGEKTQYF,TGTGCCAGCAGTGAATTGACAGGGGAAAAGACCCAGTACTTC
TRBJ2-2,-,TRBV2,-,CASSEGASTGELFF,TGTGCCAGCAGTGAAGGTGCTAGCACCGGGGAGCTGTTTTTT
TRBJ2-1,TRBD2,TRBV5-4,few,CASSFGRAAYNEQFF,TGTGCCAGCAGCTTTGGGAGGGCCGCCTACAATGAGCAGTTCTTC
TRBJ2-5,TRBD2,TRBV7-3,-,CASSLGGRAEETQYF,TGTGCCAGCAGCTTAGGGGGGAGGGCCGAAGAGACCCAGTACTTC
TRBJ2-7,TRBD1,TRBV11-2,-,CASSSLRDRGYEQYF,TGTGCCAGCAGCTCTCTCCGGGACAGGGGTTACGAGCAGTACTTC
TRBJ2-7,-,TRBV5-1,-,CASSRDFYEQYF,TGCGCCAGCTCCCGGGACTTCTACGAGCAGTACTTC
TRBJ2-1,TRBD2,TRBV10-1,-,CASSPSGRGDEQFF,TGCGCCAGCAGCCCTAGCGGGAGAGGGGATGAGCAGTTCTTC
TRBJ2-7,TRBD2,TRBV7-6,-,CASSISGSSYEQYF,TGTGCCAGCAGCATAAGCGGGAGTTCCTACGAGCAGTACTTC
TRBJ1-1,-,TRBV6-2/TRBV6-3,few,CASSYGRALMEAFF,TGTGCCAGCAGTTACGGCAGGGCTCTGATGGAAGCTTTCTTT
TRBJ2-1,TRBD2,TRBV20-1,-,CSASRSGRTNEQFF,TGCAGTGCTAGTCGTAGCGGGAGGACCAATGAGCAGTTCTTC
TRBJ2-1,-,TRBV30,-,CAWSRGSVKDEQFF,TGTGCCTGGAGTCGAGGCTCCGTTAAAGATGAGCAGTTCTTC
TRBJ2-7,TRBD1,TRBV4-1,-,CASSQGDRAAYEQYF,TGCGCCAGCAGCCAAGGGGACAGGGCTGCCTACGAGCAGTACTTC
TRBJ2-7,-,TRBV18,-,CASSSNPYGDYEQYF,TGTGCCAGCTCTTCCAACCCCTACGGGGACTACGAGCAGTACTTC
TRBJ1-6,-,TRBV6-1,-,CASSEAIWRESPLHF,TGTGCCAGCAGTGAAGCTATATGGCGGGAATCACCCCTCCACTTT
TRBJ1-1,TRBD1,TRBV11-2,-,CASSAARTGGMNTEAFF,TGTGCCAGCAGCGCAGCCCGGACAGGGGGCATGAACACTGAAGCTTTCTTT
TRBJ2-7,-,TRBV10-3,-,CAISPDSAYEQYF,TGTGCCATCAGCCCCGACAGCGCCTACGAGCAGTACTTC
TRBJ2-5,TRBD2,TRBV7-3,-,CASSLGSSGRGSQETQYF,TGTGCCAGCAGCTTAGGGTCTAGCGGGAGAGGAAGTCAAGAGACCCAGTACTTC
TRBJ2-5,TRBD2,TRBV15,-,CATSREIAGGGETQYF,TGTGCCACCAGCAGAGAGATAGCGGGAGGGGGAGAGACCCAGTACTTC
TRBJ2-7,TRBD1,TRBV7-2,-,CASSFAGTGSYEQYF,TGTGCCAGCAGCTTTGCTGGGACAGGCTCCTACGAGCAGTACTTC
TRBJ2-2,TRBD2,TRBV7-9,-,CASSLKRENTGELFF,TGTGCCAGCAGCTTAAAGCGGGAGAACACCGGGGAGCTGTTTTTT
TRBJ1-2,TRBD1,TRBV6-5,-,CASSYRTGKSGYTF,TGTGCCAGCAGTTACCGGACAGGCAAGAGTGGCTACACCTTC
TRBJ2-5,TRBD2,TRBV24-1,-,CATSDLPRPGGLAGEETQYF,TGTGCCACCAGTGACTTACCTCGCCCCGGGGGACTAGCGGGAGAAGAGACCCAGTACTTC
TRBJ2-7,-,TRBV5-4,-,CASSDRRQGTTYEQYF,TGTGCCAGCAGCGATCGACGACAGGGGACTACCTACGAGCAGTACTTC
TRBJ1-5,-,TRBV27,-,CASSLEGSNQPQHF,TGTGCCAGCAGTTTGGAGGGTAGCAATCAGCCCCAGCATTTT
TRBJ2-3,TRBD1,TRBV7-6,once,CASSRGRGQRTDTQYF,TGTGCCAGCAGCCGAGGCAGGGGGCAACGGACAGATACGCAGTATTTT
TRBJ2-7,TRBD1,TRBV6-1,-,CASSDAGTGNYEQYF,TGTGCCAGCAGTGACGCCGGGACAGGAAATTACGAGCAGTACTTC
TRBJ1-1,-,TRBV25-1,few,CASNTGRGTEAFF,TGTGCCAGCAATACAGGGAGGGGGACTGAAGCTTTCTTT
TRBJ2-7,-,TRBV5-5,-,CASIPYGGQNYEQYF,TGTGCCAGCATCCCCTACGGAGGGCAGAACTACGAGCAGTACTTC
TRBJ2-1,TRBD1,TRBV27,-,CASSLSGQGWEQFF,TGTGCCAGCAGTTTATCGGGACAGGGTTGGGAGCAGTTCTTC
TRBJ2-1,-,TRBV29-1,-,CSVEGGLYNEQFF,TGCAGCGTTGAGGGCGGGCTCTACAATGAGCAGTTCTTC
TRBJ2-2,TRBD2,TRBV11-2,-,CASSLVASGSLGELFF,TGTGCCAGCAGCTTAGTCGCTAGCGGGAGTCTCGGGGAGCTGTTTTTT
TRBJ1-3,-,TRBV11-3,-,CASSDNRQEDTIYF,TGTGCCAGCAGCGACAATCGTCAGGAAGACACCATATATTTT
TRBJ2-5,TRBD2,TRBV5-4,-,CASSLTSGNQETQYF,TGTGCCAGCAGCTTGACTAGCGGGAATCAAGAGACCCAGTACTTC
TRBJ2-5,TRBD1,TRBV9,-,CASSATGRPETQYF,TGTGCCAGCAGCGCGACAGGGCGTCCAGAGACCCAGTACTTC
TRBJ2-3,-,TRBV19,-,CASSTRAAGGTDTQYF,TGTGCCAGTAGTACTAGAGCGGCAGGCGGCACAGATACGCAGTATTTT
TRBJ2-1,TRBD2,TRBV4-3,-,CASSQRTSGASYNEQFF,TGCGCCAGCAGCCAGAGGACTAGCGGAGCATCCTACAATGAGCAGTTCTTC
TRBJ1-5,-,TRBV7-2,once,CASSPMAGAHQPQHF,TGTGCCAGCAGCCCCATGGCAGGGGCGCACCAGCCCCAGCATTTT
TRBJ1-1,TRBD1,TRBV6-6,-,CAALDRDVHEAFF,TGTGCCGCCTTGGACAGGGACGTTCATGAAGCTTTCTTT
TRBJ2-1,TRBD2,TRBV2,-,CASSGGSGRGNEQFF,TGTGCCAGCAGCGGGGGTAGCGGGAGAGGGAATGAGCAGTTCTTC
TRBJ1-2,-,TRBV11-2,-,CASSLAGRLRDGYTF,TGTGCCAGCAGCCTGGCCGGGAGGCTAAGGGATGGCTACACCTTC
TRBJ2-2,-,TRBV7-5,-,CAGVATGGGNTGELFF,TGTGCCGGGGTAGCCACAGGGGGGGGAAACACCGGGGAGCTGTTTTTT
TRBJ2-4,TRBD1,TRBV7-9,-,CASSPRQGVKDIQYF,TGTGCCAGCAGCCCCCGACAGGGCGTGAAAGACATTCAGTACTTC